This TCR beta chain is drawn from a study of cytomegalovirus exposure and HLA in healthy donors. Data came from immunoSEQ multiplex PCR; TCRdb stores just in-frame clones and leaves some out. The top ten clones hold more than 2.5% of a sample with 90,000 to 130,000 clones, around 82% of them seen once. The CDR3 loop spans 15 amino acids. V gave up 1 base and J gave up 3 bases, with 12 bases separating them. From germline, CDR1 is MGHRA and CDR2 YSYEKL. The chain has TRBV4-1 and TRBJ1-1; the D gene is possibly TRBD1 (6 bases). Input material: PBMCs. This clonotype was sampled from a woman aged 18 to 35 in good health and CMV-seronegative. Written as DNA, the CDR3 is TGCGCCAGCAGCCAAGTGGGGGGGCGCGACACTGAAGCTTTCTTT. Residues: CASSQVGGRDTEAFF.